What follows are 26 T cell receptor beta chains derived from one specimen sequenced in a study of shared clonotypes between healthy human individuals. Naive CD8 cells were CD45RO-negative, positively selected for CCR7, excluding terminally differentiated effector memory CD45RA+ cells. Only in-frame clones appear in the TCRdb table, and some are missing; sequencing was by immunoSEQ multiplex PCR. The table has around 2,000,000 clones, about 95% seen once; the top ten hold 1.2%. The sequencing sample was made of naive CD8+ T cells sorted from blood. The receptor source for this set is a man aged 18-30 years in good health.

The chain joins TRBV4-1 to TRBJ2-6, with D hard to call. This CDR3 has 15 residues. V lost 0 bases to trimming and J lost 7 bases, with 10 bases between them. Germline-derived CDR1 and CDR2 are MGHRA and YSYEKL. CDR3 DNA sequence: TGCGCCAGCAGCCAAGACATTTTCGGAGCCAACGTCCTGACTTTC. It specifies CASSQDIFGANVLTF.

The chain recombines TRBV27 with TRBJ2-3, with D possibly being TRBD2 (5 bases). Trimming stripped 7 bases from V and 6 bases from J, with 20 bases between. Per germline, CDR1 MNHEY and CDR2 SMNVEV (reference sequence). The CDR3 extends over 15 amino acids. The CDR3 region is CASKVARVSADTQYF. DNA for the CDR3: TGTGCCAGCAAGGTAGCGCGGGTGAGCGCGGATACGCAGTATTTT.

The CDR3: CASSSLAGGQDTQYF. DNA for the CDR3: TGTGCCAGCAGTTCCCTAGCGGGGGGGCAAGATACGCAGTATTTT. This chain uses TRBV28 with TRBJ2-3; 12 bases align to TRBD2. J was trimmed by 5 bases and V by 4 bases; bases with no gene match: 4. Germline loops: CDR1 MDHEN, CDR2 SYDVKM. This CDR3 spans 15 amino acids.

This chain uses TRBV11-2 with TRBJ1-5, with D maybe TRBD1 (5 bases). The CDR3 covers 16 residues. Looked up from germline, CDR1 is SGHAT and CDR2 is FQNNGV. V was trimmed by 5 bases and J by 3 bases, leaving 17 bases between them. The CDR3: CASSRGEGLPNQPQHF. For the CDR3, the DNA is TGTGCCAGCAGCAGAGGCGAGGGGTTACCCAATCAGCCCCAGCATTTT.

V is TRBV5-4 and J is TRBJ2-2, with 10 bases lining up with TRBD2. J lost 5 bases, V lost 1 base, and 2 bases had no gene match. Germline V gene sequence: CDR1 SGHNT, CDR2 YYREEE (reference sequence). The CDR3 extends over 15 amino acids. CDR3 bases: TGTGCCAGCAGCTTGATAGCGGGGGGAACCGGGGAGCTGTTTTTT. Its translation: CASSLIAGGTGELFF.

The gene calls are TRBV15 and TRBJ2-5; a weak D match, TRBD1 (6 bases). Germline V CDR1 and CDR2: LNHNV, YYDKDF (reference sequence). V lost 0 bases, J lost 2 bases, and 19 bases lay in between. The CDR3 totals 18 residues. CDR3 residues: CATSRDAREHQGQETQYF. The DNA of the CDR3 is TGTGCCACCAGCAGAGATGCCCGGGAACACCAGGGGCAAGAGACCCAGTACTTC. The whole variable domain, filled in from reference TRBV15 and TRBJ2-5, reads DAMVIQNPRYQVTQFGKPVTLSCSQTLNHNVMYWYQQKSSQAPKLLFHYYDKDFNNEADTPDNFQSRRPNTSFCFLDIRSPGLGDTAMYLCATSRDAREHQGQETQYFGPGTRLLVL.

The V call is TRBV7-9, the J call TRBJ1-4; D is unclear. Trimming took off 4 bases at V and 0 bases at J, with 6 bases between the two ends. The CDR3 runs to 14 residues. CDR1 is SEHNR, CDR2 FQNEAQ, per germline (reference sequence). DNA of the CDR3: TGTGCCAGCAGCTCTGTTGCAACTAATGAAAAACTGTTTTTT. Translated, it gives CASSSVATNEKLFF.

The V gene is TRBV27, the J gene TRBJ2-2; D remains unclear. The CDR3 extends over 13 amino acids. Trimming took off 3 bases at V and 5 bases at J, with 7 bases between the two ends. CDR1 and CDR2 (germline): MNHEY, SMNVEV (reference sequence). This CDR3 is CASSFLRTGELFF. CDR3 DNA: TGTGCCAGCAGTTTTTTGAGGACCGGGGAGCTGTTTTTT.

In its sample, this clone was seen once. Other DNA variants within this sample encode the same CDR3. This chain joins TRBV27 and TRBJ1-1; possibly TRBD1 for D (5 bases). The V and J ends lost 2 bases and 1 base respectively, with 8 bases between them. The CDR3 runs to 14 residues. Germline loops: CDR1 MNHEY, CDR2 SMNVEV (reference sequence). The CDR3 region has the DNA TGTGCCAGCAGTTTACTAGGGACGAACACTGAAGCTTTCTTT. Encoded protein: CASSLLGTNTEAFF.

The J gene is TRBJ1-1, the V gene TRBV4-1; D possibly corresponds to TRBD1 (5 bases). The CDR3 covers 14 residues. Trimming cost V 2 bases and J 5 bases, with 12 bases left between them. CDR1 and CDR2 (germline): MGHRA, YSYEKL. CDR3 loop: CASSQMQGTTEAFF. DNA of the CDR3: TGCGCCAGCAGCCAAATGCAGGGTACGACTGAAGCTTTCTTT.

V and J are TRBV7-9 and TRBJ1-2; possibly TRBD1 for D (5 bases). CDR3 length: 12 amino acids. The germline V gene encodes CDR1 SEHNR and CDR2 FQNEAQ (reference sequence). V shed 7 bases and J shed 4 bases, with 10 bases lying between them. The CDR3, as DNA: TGTGCCAGCACCGAAGACAGCTATGGCTACACCTTC. The encoded protein is CASTEDSYGYTF.

CDR3 sequence reads: CSVEKGQPYEQYF. CDR3 coding DNA: TGCAGCGTTGAAAAAGGACAGCCCTACGAGCAGTACTTC. This rearrangement joins TRBV29-1 to TRBJ2-7; D possibly corresponds to TRBD1 (6 bases). Germline V gene sequence: CDR1 SQVTM, CDR2 ANQGSEA. The CDR3 is 13 amino acids. V lost 2 bases and J lost 2, with 10 bases in between.

The rearrangement joins TRBV5-1 to TRBJ1-1; a weak D match, TRBD1 (6 bases). Germline values: CDR1 SGHRS, CDR2 YFSETQ. V shed 0 bases and J shed 6 bases, with 12 bases lying between them. The CDR3 extends over 14 amino acids. CDR3 DNA sequence: TGCGCCAGCAGCTTGGGCCAGGGGTGGGCTGAAGCTTTCTTT. Its translation: CASSLGQGWAEAFF.

The genes are TRBV19 and TRBJ2-7, with D possibly being TRBD2 (5 bases). The V end was cut by 3 bases, the J end by 7 bases, with 16 bases between. Per the germline V gene, CDR1 is LNHDA and CDR2 is SQIVND (reference sequence). The CDR3 has 14 residues. CDR3 amino acids: CASSILISGGEQYF. Written as DNA, the CDR3 is TGTGCCAGTAGTATTCTGATCTCTGGCGGGGAGCAGTACTTC.

The chain joins TRBV4-2 to TRBJ1-5; D gene ambiguous. The CDR3 runs 18 residues. V shed 0 bases and J shed 3 bases, with 18 bases lying between them. Germline CDR1 is LGHNA and CDR2 is YNFKEQ. The CDR3 loop reads CASSQELLDIAPNQPQHF. DNA of the CDR3: TGTGCCAGCAGCCAAGAACTCTTAGATATTGCCCCCAATCAGCCCCAGCATTTT.

The J gene is TRBJ2-5, the V gene TRBV5-4; D call uncertain. The CDR3 consists of 13 residues. Germline CDR1 SGHNT, CDR2 YYREEE (reference sequence). Trimming shortened V by 4 bases and J by 7 bases, and 14 bases separated the two germline ends. This CDR3 is CASSDEDPGTQYF. The CDR3, as DNA: TGTGCCAGCAGCGATGAGGATCCCGGGACCCAGTACTTC.

CDR3 residues: CASSLITGPYEQYF. The CDR3 DNA is TGTGCCAGCAGCTTGATAACGGGGCCCTACGAGCAGTACTTC. The chain uses TRBV5-5 and TRBJ2-7, with D tentatively TRBD1 or TRBD2 (5 bases each). The germline gives CDR1 SGHKS, CDR2 YYEKEE (reference sequence). The CDR3 has 14 residues. V lost 1 base and J lost 2, with 10 bases in between.

The V gene is TRBV27, the J gene TRBJ2-3; the D gene could be TRBD1 or TRBD2 (5 bases each). The CDR3 extends over 13 amino acids. V lost 4 bases and J lost 6, with 11 bases in between. CDR1 is MNHEY, CDR2 SMNVEV, per germline (reference sequence). Here the CDR3 DNA reads TGTGCCAGCAGTTGGGACGGATGGGATACGCAGTATTTT. Translated, it gives CASSWDGWDTQYF.

The chain has TRBV27 and TRBJ1-1; the D gene is possibly TRBD1 (6 bases). CDR3 length: 14 residues. Germline V gene sequence: CDR1 MNHEY, CDR2 SMNVEV (reference sequence). Trimming removed 3 bases at V and 5 bases at J, with 13 bases between. The CDR3 DNA is TGTGCCAGCAGTTTCACAGGGAGTTGGACTGAAGCTTTCTTT. This gives the protein CASSFTGSWTEAFF.

The chain joins TRBV6-5 to TRBJ1-2; D is ambiguous. The CDR3 is 14 amino acids. Germline lookup yields CDR1 MNHEY and CDR2 SVGAGI. The V end lost 6 bases, the J end lost 0 bases, and 11 bases lay between the germline ends. Written as DNA, the CDR3 is TGTGCCAGCAGGACCTTTGGGGCTAACTATGGCTACACCTTC. Protein: CASRTFGANYGYTF.

As for this clone: The sample holds other DNA sequences that translate to the same CDR3. The chain carries TRBV9 and TRBJ2-3; 7 nucleotides line up with TRBD1. The CDR3 extends over 15 amino acids. J lost 1 base, V lost 5 bases, and 7 bases had no gene match. In germline, CDR1 is SGDLS, CDR2 YYNGEE. CDR3 in amino acids: CASSPGQGGTDTQYF. The CDR3 nucleotides read TGTGCCAGCAGTCCTGGGCAGGGGGGCACAGATACGCAGTATTTT.

The V gene is TRBV13, the J gene TRBJ2-1; possible D gene TRBD2, 5 bases. From germline, CDR1 is PRHDT and CDR2 FYEKMQ (reference sequence). The CDR3 has 19 residues. V lost 4 bases, J lost 7 bases, and 29 bases lay in between. The CDR3 sequence is CASSSAIVPAGSPINEQFF. The CDR3 nucleotides read TGTGCCAGCAGCTCGGCCATTGTGCCGGCGGGCTCTCCGATTAATGAGCAGTTCTTC.

V is TRBV6-5 and J is TRBJ2-3; 7 nucleotides align to TRBD1. Germline loops: CDR1 MNHEY, CDR2 SVGAGI. The CDR3 spans 15 residues. The trim removed 5 bases at V and 0 bases at J, leaving 5 bases unmatched. The CDR3 DNA reads as TGTGCCAGCAGTCCCGGGACAGTTAGCACAGATACGCAGTATTTT. It encodes CASSPGTVSTDTQYF.

The genes are TRBV7-8 and TRBJ2-7; no clear D. V was shortened by 5 bases and J by 3 bases, with 14 bases between the two germline ends. CDR1 is SGHVS and CDR2 is FQNEAQ in the germline V gene. This CDR3 has 14 residues. This CDR3 reads CASSDPFSIYEQYF. The CDR3 region has the DNA TGTGCCAGCAGCGATCCGTTCTCCATCTACGAGCAGTACTTC.

This clone showed up just once. This CDR3 is CASSLSSGGTSGHEQYF. DNA for the CDR3: TGTGCCAGCAGCTTATCCTCAGGGGGGACTAGCGGCCACGAGCAGTACTTC. The rearrangement joins TRBV7-9 to TRBJ2-7, with 11 bases fitting TRBD2. J lost 5 bases, V lost 2 bases, and 11 bases had no gene match. This CDR3 is built from 17 residues. Germline V gene sequence: CDR1 SEHNR, CDR2 FQNEAQ (reference sequence).

Regarding this clone: Other DNA sequences in this sample translate to the same CDR3. CDR3 nucleotide sequence: TGTGCCAGCAGCTTAAGAGGCGGGGGGGATGGCTACACCTTC. Amino acid sequence: CASSLRGGGDGYTF. The chain combines TRBV13 with TRBJ1-2; the D gene is possibly TRBD1 (5 bases). CDR1 is PRHDT, CDR2 FYEKMQ, per germline (reference sequence). There are 14 residues in the CDR3. V dropped 2 bases and J dropped 6 bases, with 13 bases sitting between them.